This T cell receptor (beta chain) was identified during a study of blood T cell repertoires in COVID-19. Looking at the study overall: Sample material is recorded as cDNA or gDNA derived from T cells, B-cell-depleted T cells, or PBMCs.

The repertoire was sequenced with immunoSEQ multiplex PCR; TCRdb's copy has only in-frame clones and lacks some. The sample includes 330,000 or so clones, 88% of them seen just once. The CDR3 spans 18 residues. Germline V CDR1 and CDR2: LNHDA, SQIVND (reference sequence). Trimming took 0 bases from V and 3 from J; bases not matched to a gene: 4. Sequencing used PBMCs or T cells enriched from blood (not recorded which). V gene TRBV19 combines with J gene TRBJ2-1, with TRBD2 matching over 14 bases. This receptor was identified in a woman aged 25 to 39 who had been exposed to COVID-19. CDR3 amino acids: CASSIEGLAGAGYNEQFF. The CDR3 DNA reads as TGTGCCAGTAGTATAGAGGGACTAGCGGGAGCTGGCTACAATGAGCAGTTCTTC.